This TCR beta chain was found in a study of cytomegalovirus exposure and HLA in healthy donors (dated by TCRdb to about 2017). Some background on the complete study: In an earlier analysis of some 610 of the donors, 276 Gb of sequence data and approximately 100 million unique TCR beta sequences from roughly 180 million T cells were reported. Roughly 5 DR-DQ haplotypes were treated as single units for association and clustering because of strong linkage in the cohort. The number of typed donors differed by locus: roughly 629-640 for A, B, C, DRB1 and DQB1; roughly 510 for DQA1; approximately 610 for DPA1; and some 450 for DPB1. In addition to the first cohort of 666 subjects, a separate validation cohort of approximately 130 different subjects was used. An early release that covered fewer than 750 HLA-typed donors contained approximately 320 gigabases of sequencing data and around 85 million unique TCR sequences. To predict cytomegalovirus infection status, the study combined high-throughput TCR immunosequencing, statistical association of individual TCRs with disease status, and machine learning. Using immunosequencing, the study profiled T cell repertoires from approximately 700 subjects and related those repertoires to cytomegalovirus serostatus. Rather than drawing on any new phenotypic data, the later analysis identified candidate immune exposures from TCR beta sequences and the way those sequences occurred across donors. A later analysis re-examined previously published TCR beta repertoires from around 670 donors and added high-resolution HLA genotyping to investigate patterns of TCR occurrence. All discovery cohort repertoires had been generated using a single sequencing platform. Donor age, sex, ethnicity and CMV serostatus were compiled alongside the repertoire data. Among approximately 370 genotyped donors of the cohort, an average of approximately 240,000 unique TCR beta nucleotide sequences was sequenced per donor, of which approximately 19% were non-productive. Genome-wide SNP genotypes for about 65% of the 666 donors were used in a later genetic analysis, which treated that subset as a discovery cohort. HLA typing included class I and class II loci at four-digit resolution. To decide whether each TCR beta V gene segment behaved as functional or pseudogenic, an earlier analysis of approximately 600 of the donors relied on high-throughput TCR beta sequencing. Of the 300 to 500 genotyped donors, 70% to 90% were placed in the genetic ancestry cluster associated with self-reported Caucasian donors. The aim of the study was to test whether cataloging public T cell receptors could identify signatures of past pathogen exposure. The paper as a whole reports these results and caveats: Assigning TCR associations to individual alleles was difficult when HLA alleles, especially DR and DQ, strongly co-occurred. The cohort was sequenced for TCR beta chains only, and without alpha or paired-chain data the features that could be detected were limited. A later analysis found that TCR association rates varied across HLA loci, with DRB1 alleles showing the most associated TCRs and HLA-C alleles the fewest. Presence/absence analyses assumed roughly uniform sequencing depth across donors, an assumption that may not hold. For the cohort, immune exposure information was limited to CMV serostatus. In a later analysis, HLA-associated TCR beta chains showed more clonal expansion and lower generation probabilities than non-associated chains that were equally common. Some IMGT-functional V segments, including TRBV6-2 and TRBV6-3, could not be distinguished by the 87-base-pair reads and were therefore excluded. A later analysis associated about 17,000 TCR beta sequences with specific HLA alleles at a false discovery rate of 0.05. A further reported finding was that TCR beta sequences accurately predicted the HLA-A and HLA-B alleles for most subjects in the first cohort. Because counts were too low, 15 to 20 rarely observed V segments, including chromosome 9 orphons, were excluded from the earlier analysis of some 590 of the donors. Most TCR sequences were seen in very few donors, while some public TCRs were found in many individuals. In a later genetic analysis, a missense DCLRE1C variant was associated with V-gene and J-gene trimming of TCR beta chains, and the association was replicated in an independent cohort. In an earlier analysis of over 550 of the donors, most TCR beta V segments were observed in productive rearrangements about 87% or about 30% of the time, broadly matching IMGT annotations. Three of the identified cytomegalovirus-associated TCR beta chains were confirmed in vitro to be specific for cytomegalovirus antigens. A group of highly shared sequence variants was considered likely to be a technical artifact of the sequencing pipeline. The authors suggested that the approach could potentially be generalized to other disease states and immunological phenotypes. The classifier was reported to diagnose cytomegalovirus status with high specificity and sensitivity in both the original cohort and the validation cohort. A total of 150 to 200 TCR beta chains were listed by the study as associated with cytomegalovirus. A later genetic analysis reported fewer N-insertions in productive TCRs among donors in an Asian-associated ancestry cluster than the roughly 700-donor mean. According to a later analysis, parvovirus B19, influenza, CMV and Epstein-Barr virus appeared linked to several top co-occurrence clusters. Most CMV-associated TCR beta chains appeared to be HLA-restricted in a later analysis, and the HLA associations seemed to be driven largely by CMV exposure. Because HLA typing was missing for some donors at each locus, association tests included only the typed subset. Correlated functional status among segregating V segments might reflect linkage disequilibrium, but an unknown experimental factor could not be ruled out.

From the germline V gene, CDR1 is KGHSH and CDR2 is LQKENI. The CDR3 contains 15 residues, cysteine and phenylalanine counted. The sequence is cut down to CDR3 DNA, 45 bases in frame from base 1. Clipping removes 5 bases from V and 2 bases from J, with 4 as the unmatched junction base count. The cohort consisted of some 670 healthy bone marrow donors. At the time of sampling, every cohort member was nominally healthy, though immune exposures that went unrecorded were likely present. The donor was CMV seropositive and was included in the group of 300 or so seropositive cohort members. A peripheral blood sample was provided by each donor, and peripheral blood mononuclear cells were used for TCR beta sequencing. Genomic DNA was extracted from the blood cell samples with the Qiagen DNeasy Blood Extraction Kit. To note about this clone: Its antigen target is currently unknown. Qualities for individual bases were not recorded, and no much larger clone is one base off.

Libraries were built with the immunoSEQ multiplex PCR assay. For the multiplex PCR, a mixture combining 60 forward primers for TCR Vbeta segments and 13 reverse primers for TCR Jbeta segments was used. The CDR3 region of rearranged TCR beta genes was amplified from genomic DNA with a multiplex PCR assay. The Illumina HiSeq System was used to sequence the amplified TCR beta libraries as 87-base-pair reads. As for how the authors treated the data: A later analysis counted approximately 76 million unique TCR beta chains across the 666 repertoires, and some 11 million of these chains were shared by at least two donors. Raw reads were error-corrected and collapsed into unique sequences by a nearest-neighbor algorithm in which closely related sequences were merged to remove PCR and sequencing errors. Alignment of CDR3 sequences to IMGT reference sequences was used to assign V, D and J gene segments. Each retained sequence needed at least a six-nucleotide match to both a V gene segment and a J gene segment. Rearrangements were called productive when the CDR3 lacked stop codons and stayed in frame with V and J; all others were non-productive. Following IMGT convention, CDR3 was defined as the stretch from the second conserved V-encoded cysteine up to the conserved J-encoded phenylalanine. Sequences without an unambiguous match to a single V gene segment were excluded from the earlier analysis of about 630 of the donors. An earlier analysis of almost 600 of the donors classified V segments as functional when productive rearrangements were above 56.7% and as segregating when the standard deviation between donors was above 5%. To diagnose cytomegalovirus status from the catalog of TCR beta chain sequences, a statistical classification framework was built. In a later analysis, TCR nucleotide sequences were compared against IMGT/GENE-DB human TR gene sequences so that V and J genes could be assigned. In a later analysis, CDR3 sequences and most-parsimonious VDJ recombination scenarios were assigned using the TCRdist pipeline. In a later analysis, each TCR beta chain was defined by its CDR3 amino acid sequence together with its V-gene family, and reads without a unique V-gene family were excluded. To address suspected cross-contamination and a sequencing artifact, a later analysis removed several hundred highly shared, low-generation-probability nucleotide sequences. In a later analysis, a clonal expansion index for each public chain was calculated from normalized within-repertoire ranks of inferred template counts. In a later analysis, generation probabilities were computed using a VDJ recombination model fitted to out-of-frame rearrangements, and the results were checked against IGoR. In a later analysis, hypergeometric tests were used to score TCR-TCR, TCR-HLA and TCR-CMV co-occurrence, with a repertoire-size bias correction applied to TCR pairs. To estimate false discovery rates, a later analysis permuted the HLA or CMV assignments 20 times. A later analysis grouped co-occurring TCRs with DBSCAN, adding TCRdist sequence similarity when clustering within HLA-allele-positive subsets. Repertoires with fewer than 30,000 or more than 120,000 public chains, plus five repertoires with anomalous nucleotide sharing, were excluded from co-occurrence clustering. TCRdb re-hosts the immuneACCESS table, in-frame sequences only. Its copies lack some clones; in the studies checked, an unresolved V gene accounts for under half of them, and the cause for the rest is not known. V and J calls and clone size are those listed in that table; D and trimming were worked out from the DNA. This sample has about 140,000 clones in its table, and over 70% of those were observed once. The top ten constitute nearly 7% of the sample.

The specimen sequenced was PBMCs. The chain couples TRBV18 to TRBJ2-5, with TRBD1 identical over 11 junction bases. This receptor was identified in a man aged 40-50 years in good health and CMV-seropositive. The DNA reads TGTGCCAGCTCATCGGGGACAGGGGGACAAGAGACCCAGTACTTC. It codes for CASSSGTGGQETQYF.